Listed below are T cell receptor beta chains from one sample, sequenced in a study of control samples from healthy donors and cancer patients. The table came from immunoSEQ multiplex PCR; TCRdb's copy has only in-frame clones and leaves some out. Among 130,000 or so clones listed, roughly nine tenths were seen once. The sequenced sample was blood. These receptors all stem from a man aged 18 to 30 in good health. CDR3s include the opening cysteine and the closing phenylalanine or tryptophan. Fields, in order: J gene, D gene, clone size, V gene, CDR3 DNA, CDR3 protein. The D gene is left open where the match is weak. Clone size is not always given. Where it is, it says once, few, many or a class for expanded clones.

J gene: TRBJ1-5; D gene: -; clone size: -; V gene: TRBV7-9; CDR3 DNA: TGTGCCAGCAGCACCTGGACAGATCAGCCCCAGCATTTT; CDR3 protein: CASSTWTDQPQHF
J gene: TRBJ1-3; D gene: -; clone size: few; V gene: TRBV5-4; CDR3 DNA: TGTGCCAGCAGCTTGGGGCTCGGGCAGACTTACTCTGGAAACACCATATATTTT; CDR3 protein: CASSLGLGQTYSGNTIYF
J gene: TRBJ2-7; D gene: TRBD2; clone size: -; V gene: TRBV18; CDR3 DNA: TGTGCCAGCTCCACGTCTAGCGGGGTCTACGAGCAGTACTTC; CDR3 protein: CASSTSSGVYEQYF
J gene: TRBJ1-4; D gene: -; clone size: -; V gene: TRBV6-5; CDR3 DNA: TGTGCCAGCCTCGGGGTTAATAGTGAAAAACTGTTTTTT; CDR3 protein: CASLGVNSEKLFF
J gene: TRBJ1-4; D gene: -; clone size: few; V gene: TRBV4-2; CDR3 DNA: TGTGCCAGCAGCCAAGACCAGGGTCCCCATGAAAAACTGTTTTTT; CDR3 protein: CASSQDQGPHEKLFF
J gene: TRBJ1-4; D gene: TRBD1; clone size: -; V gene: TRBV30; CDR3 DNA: TGTGCCTGGAGTTACGGGACAGGTGCTGAAAAACTGTTTTTT; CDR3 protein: CAWSYGTGAEKLFF
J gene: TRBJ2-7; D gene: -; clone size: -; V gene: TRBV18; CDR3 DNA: TGTGCCAGCTCATTAGACCTTACCTACGAGCAGTACTTC; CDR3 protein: CASSLDLTYEQYF
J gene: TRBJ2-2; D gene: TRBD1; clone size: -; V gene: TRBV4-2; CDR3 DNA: TGTGCCAGCAGCCAAGCCCAGGGGGCTGACACCGGGGAGCTGTTTTTT; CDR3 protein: CASSQAQGADTGELFF
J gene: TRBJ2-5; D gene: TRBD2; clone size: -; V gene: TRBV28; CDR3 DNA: TGTGCCAGCAGTTTCCTAGGGGTAGCGGGTTACCAAGAGACCCAGTACTTC; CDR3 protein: CASSFLGVAGYQETQYF
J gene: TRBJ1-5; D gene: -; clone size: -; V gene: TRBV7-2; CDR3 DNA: TGTGCCAGCAGCTTAGGGGTGGGCAGGGAGGCCTATAGCAATCAGCCCCAGCATTTT; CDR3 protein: CASSLGVGREAYSNQPQHF
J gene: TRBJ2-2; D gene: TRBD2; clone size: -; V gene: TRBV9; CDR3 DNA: TGTGCCAGCAGCGTGTTAGCGGGGAGTTTCACCGGGGAGCTGTTTTTT; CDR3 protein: CASSVLAGSFTGELFF
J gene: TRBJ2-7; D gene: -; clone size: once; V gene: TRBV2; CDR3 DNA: TGTGCCAGCAGAGAGGACCGCGAGCAGTACTTC; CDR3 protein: CASREDREQYF
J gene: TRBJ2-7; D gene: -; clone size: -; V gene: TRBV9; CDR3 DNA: TGTGCCAGCAGCGTGGACGGGAACTACGAGCAGTACTTC; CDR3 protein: CASSVDGNYEQYF
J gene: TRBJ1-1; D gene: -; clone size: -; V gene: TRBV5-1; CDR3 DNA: TGCGCCAGCACCCAGGGCACTGAAGCTTTCTTT; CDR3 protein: CASTQGTEAFF
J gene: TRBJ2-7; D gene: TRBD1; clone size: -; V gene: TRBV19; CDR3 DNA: TGTGCCAGTAGTATCACCGGAACTAGACAGGGGGACGAGCAGTACTTC; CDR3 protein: CASSITGTRQGDEQYF
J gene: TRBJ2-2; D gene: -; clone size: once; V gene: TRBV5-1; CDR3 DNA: TGCGCCAGCAGCTTGGCCTCCGGGGAGCTGTTTTTT; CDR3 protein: CASSLASGELFF
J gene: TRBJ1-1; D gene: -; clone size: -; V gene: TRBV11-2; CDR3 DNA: TGTGCCAGCAGCTTATTCGAGGACCGGGGGACTGAAGCTTTCTTT; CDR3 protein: CASSLFEDRGTEAFF
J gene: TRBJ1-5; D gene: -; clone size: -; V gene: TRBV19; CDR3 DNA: TGTGCCAGTGCTACTCGAACTGATCAGCCCCAGCATTTT; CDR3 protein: CASATRTDQPQHF
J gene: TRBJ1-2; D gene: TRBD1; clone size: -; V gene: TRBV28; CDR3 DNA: TGTGCCAGCAGTTTATTTGTGTGGCAGGGGGGCGTCTATGGCTACACCTTC; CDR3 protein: CASSLFVWQGGVYGYTF
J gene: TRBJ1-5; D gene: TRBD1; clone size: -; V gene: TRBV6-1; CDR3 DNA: TGTGCCAGCAGTGCAAACAGGGGGTCGAAGAGCAATCAGCCCCAGCATTTT; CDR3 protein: CASSANRGSKSNQPQHF
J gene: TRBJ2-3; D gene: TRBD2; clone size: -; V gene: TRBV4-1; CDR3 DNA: TGCGCCAGCAGCCCTCCGGGACTAGGATCCACAGATACGCAGTATTTT; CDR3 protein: CASSPPGLGSTDTQYF
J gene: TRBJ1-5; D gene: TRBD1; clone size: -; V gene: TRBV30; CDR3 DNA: TGTGCCTGGAGTGTAAGGCTTGGGACAGGGGGAATCAATCAGCCCCAGCATTTT; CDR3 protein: CAWSVRLGTGGINQPQHF
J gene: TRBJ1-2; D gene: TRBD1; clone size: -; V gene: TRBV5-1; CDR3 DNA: TGCGCCAGCAGGGACAGGGATTGGGCCTATGGCTACACCTTC; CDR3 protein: CASRDRDWAYGYTF
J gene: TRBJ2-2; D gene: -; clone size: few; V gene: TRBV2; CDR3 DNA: TGTGCCAGCAGTCTGGGCCCGACCGGGGAGCTGTTTTTT; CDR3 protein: CASSLGPTGELFF
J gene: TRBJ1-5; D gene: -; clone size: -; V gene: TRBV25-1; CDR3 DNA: TGTGCCAGCAGTGGGGGAGGGGGCAATCAGCCCCAGCATTTT; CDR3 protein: CASSGGGGNQPQHF
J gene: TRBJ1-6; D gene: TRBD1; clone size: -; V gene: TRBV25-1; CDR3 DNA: TGTGCCAGCAGGACGACAGGGCAGACTTCACCCCTCCACTTT; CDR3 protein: CASRTTGQTSPLHF
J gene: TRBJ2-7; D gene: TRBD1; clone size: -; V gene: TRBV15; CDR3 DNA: TGTGCCACCAGCCCGGACAGGGGGGTTCGCTACGAGCAGTACTTC; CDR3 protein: CATSPDRGVRYEQYF
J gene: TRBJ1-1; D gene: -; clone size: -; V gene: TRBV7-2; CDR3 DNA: TGTGCCAGCACCGGGTGGAGAAACACTGAAGCTTTCTTT; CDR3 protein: CASTGWRNTEAFF
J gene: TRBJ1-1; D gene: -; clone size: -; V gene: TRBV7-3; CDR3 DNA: TGTGCCAGCAGCTTAAGGATAGGGAACACTGAAGCTTTCTTT; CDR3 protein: CASSLRIGNTEAFF
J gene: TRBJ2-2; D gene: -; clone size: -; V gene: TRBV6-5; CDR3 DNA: TGTGCCAGCACTGTGACAGTCCCCGGGGAGCTGTTTTTT; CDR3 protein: CASTVTVPGELFF
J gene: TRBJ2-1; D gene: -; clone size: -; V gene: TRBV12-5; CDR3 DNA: TGTGCTAGTGGCACAGGGCAGGGTAGAAGTGAGCAGTTCTTC; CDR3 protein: CASGTGQGRSEQFF
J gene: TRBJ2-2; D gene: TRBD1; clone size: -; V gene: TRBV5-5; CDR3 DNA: TGTGCCAGCAGCTTGACAGGGGCCACCGGGGAGCTGTTTTTT; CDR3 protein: CASSLTGATGELFF
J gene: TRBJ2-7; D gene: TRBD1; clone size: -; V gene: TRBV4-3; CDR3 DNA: TGCGCCAGCAGCCCCCAGTTGGGACAGGGGGGCTACGAGCAGTACTTC; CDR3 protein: CASSPQLGQGGYEQYF
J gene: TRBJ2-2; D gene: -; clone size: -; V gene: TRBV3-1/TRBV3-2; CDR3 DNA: TGTGCCAGCAGCCCCCACACCGGGGAGCTGTTTTTT; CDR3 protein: CASSPHTGELFF
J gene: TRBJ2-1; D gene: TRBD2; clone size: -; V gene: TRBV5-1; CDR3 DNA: TGCGCCAGCAGCTTGGCATTCACTAGCGGGGGAGGTGAGCAGTTCTTC; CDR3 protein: CASSLAFTSGGGEQFF
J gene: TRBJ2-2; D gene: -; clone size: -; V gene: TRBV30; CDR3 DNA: TGTGCCTGGAATGACAAAAACACCGGGGAGCTGTTTTTT; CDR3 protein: CAWNDKNTGELFF
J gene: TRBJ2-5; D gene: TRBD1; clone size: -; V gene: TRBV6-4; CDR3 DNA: TGTGCCAGCAGTGACTCTAAGGGGGCAGGGGGCGACCAAGAGACCCAGTACTTC; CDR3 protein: CASSDSKGAGGDQETQYF
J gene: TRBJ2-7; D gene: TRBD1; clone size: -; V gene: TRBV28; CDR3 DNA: TGTGCCAGCAGCCATGATTGGGACAGCTCCTACGAGCAGTACTTC; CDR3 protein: CASSHDWDSSYEQYF
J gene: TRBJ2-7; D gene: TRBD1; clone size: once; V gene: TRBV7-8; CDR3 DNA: TGTGCCAGCAGCCAAGTCTTCGGGACAGGGTTCTTAGAGCAGTACTTC; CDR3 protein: CASSQVFGTGFLEQYF
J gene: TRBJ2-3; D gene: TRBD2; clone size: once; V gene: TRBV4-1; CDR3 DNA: TGCGCCAGCAGCGGGGGGGGTACAGATACGCAGTATTTT; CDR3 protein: CASSGGGTDTQYF
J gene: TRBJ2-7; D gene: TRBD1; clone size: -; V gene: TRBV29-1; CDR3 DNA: TGCAGCGCCCGGGACAGGAGCTCCTACGAGCAGTACTTC; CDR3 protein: CSARDRSSYEQYF